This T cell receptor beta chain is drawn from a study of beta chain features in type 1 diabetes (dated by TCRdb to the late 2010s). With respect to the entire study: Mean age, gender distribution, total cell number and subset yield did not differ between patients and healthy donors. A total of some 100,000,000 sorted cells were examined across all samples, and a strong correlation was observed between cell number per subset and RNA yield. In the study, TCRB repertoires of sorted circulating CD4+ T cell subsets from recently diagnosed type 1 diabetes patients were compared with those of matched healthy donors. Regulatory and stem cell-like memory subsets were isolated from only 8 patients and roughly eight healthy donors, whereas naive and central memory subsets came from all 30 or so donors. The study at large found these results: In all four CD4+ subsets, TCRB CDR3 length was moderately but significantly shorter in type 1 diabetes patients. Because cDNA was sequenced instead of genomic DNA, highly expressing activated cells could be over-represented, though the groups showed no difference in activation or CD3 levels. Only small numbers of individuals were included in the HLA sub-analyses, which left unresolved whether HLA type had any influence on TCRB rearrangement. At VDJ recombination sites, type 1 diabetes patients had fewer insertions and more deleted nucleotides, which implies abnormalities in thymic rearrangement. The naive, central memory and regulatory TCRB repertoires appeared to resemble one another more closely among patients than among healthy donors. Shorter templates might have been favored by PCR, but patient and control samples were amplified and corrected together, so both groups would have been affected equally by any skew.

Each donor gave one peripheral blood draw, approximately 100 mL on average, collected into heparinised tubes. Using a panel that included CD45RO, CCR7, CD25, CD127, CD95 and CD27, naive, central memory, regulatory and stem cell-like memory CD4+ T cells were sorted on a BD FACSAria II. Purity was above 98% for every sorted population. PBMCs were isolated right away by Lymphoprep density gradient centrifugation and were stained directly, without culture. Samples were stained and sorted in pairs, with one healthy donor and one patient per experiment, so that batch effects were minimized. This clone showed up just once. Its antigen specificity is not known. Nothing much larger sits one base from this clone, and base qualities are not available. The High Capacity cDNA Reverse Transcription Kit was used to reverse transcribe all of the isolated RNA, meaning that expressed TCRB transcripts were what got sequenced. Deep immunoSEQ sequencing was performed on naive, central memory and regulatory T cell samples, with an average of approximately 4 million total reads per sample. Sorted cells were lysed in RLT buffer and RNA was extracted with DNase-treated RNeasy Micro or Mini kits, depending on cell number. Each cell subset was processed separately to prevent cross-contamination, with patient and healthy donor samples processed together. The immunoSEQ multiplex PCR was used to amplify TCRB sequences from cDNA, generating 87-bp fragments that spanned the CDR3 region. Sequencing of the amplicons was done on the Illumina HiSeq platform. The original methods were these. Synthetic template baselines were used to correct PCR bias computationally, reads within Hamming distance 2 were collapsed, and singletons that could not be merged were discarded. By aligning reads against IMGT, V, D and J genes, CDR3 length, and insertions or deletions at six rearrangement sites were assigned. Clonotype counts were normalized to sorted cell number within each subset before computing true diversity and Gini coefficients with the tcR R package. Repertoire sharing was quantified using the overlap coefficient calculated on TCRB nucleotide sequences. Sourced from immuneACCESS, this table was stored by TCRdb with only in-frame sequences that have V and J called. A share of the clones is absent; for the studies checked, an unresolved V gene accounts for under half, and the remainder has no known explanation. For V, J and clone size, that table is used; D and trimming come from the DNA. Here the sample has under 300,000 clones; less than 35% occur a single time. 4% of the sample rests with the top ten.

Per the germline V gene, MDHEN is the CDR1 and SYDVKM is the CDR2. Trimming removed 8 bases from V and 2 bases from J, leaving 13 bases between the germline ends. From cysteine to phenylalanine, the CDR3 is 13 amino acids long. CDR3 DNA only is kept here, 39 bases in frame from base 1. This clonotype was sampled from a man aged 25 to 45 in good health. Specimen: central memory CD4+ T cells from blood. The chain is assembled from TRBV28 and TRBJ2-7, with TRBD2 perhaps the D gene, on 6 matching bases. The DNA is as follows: TGTGCCAGCGGGGGGACGCCTACCTACGAGCAGTACTTC. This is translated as CASGGTPTYEQYF.